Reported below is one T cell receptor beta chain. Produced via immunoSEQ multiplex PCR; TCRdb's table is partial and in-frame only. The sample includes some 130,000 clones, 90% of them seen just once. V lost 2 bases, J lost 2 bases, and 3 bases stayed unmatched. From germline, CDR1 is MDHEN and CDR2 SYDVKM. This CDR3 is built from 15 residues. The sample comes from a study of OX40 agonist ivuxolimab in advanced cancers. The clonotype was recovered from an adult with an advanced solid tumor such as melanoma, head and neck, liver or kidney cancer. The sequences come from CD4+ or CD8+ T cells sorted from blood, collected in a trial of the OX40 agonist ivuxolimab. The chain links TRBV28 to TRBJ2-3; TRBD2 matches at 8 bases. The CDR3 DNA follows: TGTGCCAGCAGTTTAGGCGGGAGGAACACAGATACGCAGTATTTT. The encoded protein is CASSLGGRNTDTQYF.